This passage covers 20 T cell receptor beta chains from one sample sequenced in a study of blood T cells in healthy people across ages. Together with a sample-barcoded 5' primer, a J-beta primer mix was included in a second PCR lasting roughly 6 to 12 cycles. TCRdb reanalysed the 5' RACE reads using MiXCR and keeps one entry per CDR3 protein. The sample carries some 850,000 distinct CDR3 sequences, about a quarter recorded once. These records were also assigned to another study, of T cells of mothers and their children.

Specimen: blood. Every receptor here comes from a boy aged 5-17 years in good health.

This clonotype was observed a few times. This chain links TRBV20-1 with TRBJ1-6; a weak D match, TRBD1 (5 bases). Germline CDR1 is DFQATT and CDR2 is SNEGSKA (reference sequence). The CDR3 contains 15 residues. Deletions cut 0 bases from V and 10 bases from J, with 16 bases between. The CDR3 region has the DNA TGCAGTGCTAGAGATTGGGCAGGGCGCCTCTCACCCCTCCACTTT. It codes for CSARDWAGRLSPLHF.

This chain joins TRBV10-3 and TRBJ2-6, with D possibly TRBD1 on 6 matching bases. This CDR3 is 18 amino acids long. The germline V gene has CDR1 ENHRY and CDR2 SYGVKD. V lost 6 bases and J 2 bases, leaving 20 bases between the germline ends. CDR3 protein: CAISEPGHLLAGANVLTF. The CDR3 bases are TGTGCCATCAGCGAACCGGGACACCTACTAGCTGGGGCCAACGTCCTGACTTTC.

This rearrangement joins TRBV7-3 to TRBJ2-2; D is perhaps TRBD1 (6 bases). V lost 5 bases and J lost 3, with 10 bases in between. There are 14 residues in the CDR3. Looked up from germline, CDR1 is SGHTA and CDR2 is FQGTGA. CDR3 sequence: CASSKQGYTGELFF. Here the CDR3 DNA reads TGTGCCAGCAGCAAACAGGGTTACACCGGGGAGCTGTTTTTT.

The rearrangement links TRBV12-3 or TRBV12-4 to TRBJ1-5; D uncertain. The V and J ends lost 6 bases and 4 bases respectively, with 10 bases between them. The CDR3 is 13 amino acids. This CDR3 is CASRSFWNQPQHF. For the CDR3, the DNA is TGTGCCAGCAGATCTTTCTGGAATCAGCCCCAGCATTTT.

This clonotype was detected only a few times. The chain recombines TRBV7-6 with TRBJ2-5, with 7 bases identical to TRBD1. The J call may be wrong; the DNA end is better matched by TRBJ2-7. The CDR3 totals 15 residues. Per germline, CDR1 SGHVS and CDR2 FNYEAQ. CDR3 region: CASSSETGSSYEQYF. DNA of the CDR3: TGTGCCAGCAGCTCCGAGACAGGGAGTTCCTACGAGCAGTACTTC.

The chain joins TRBV5-1 to TRBJ2-5; TRBD2 might be the D (5 bases). V lost 6 bases, J lost 3 bases, and 12 bases lay in between. The CDR3 covers 13 residues. The germline V gene has CDR1 SGHRS and CDR2 YFSETQ. The CDR3 here is CASIRTAKETQYF. CDR3 DNA sequence: TGCGCCAGCATCCGGACTGCTAAAGAGACCCAGTACTTC.

The chain joins TRBV20-1 to TRBJ2-7; TRBD2 aligns across 16 bases. CDR1 and CDR2 from the germline V gene are DFQATT and SNEGSKA (reference sequence). Trimming took 6 bases from V and 1 from J; bases not matched to a gene: 6. The CDR3 has 16 residues. This CDR3 reads CSAPGTSGGDSYEQYF. As DNA, the CDR3 is TGCAGTGCCCCCGGGACTAGCGGGGGGGATTCCTACGAGCAGTACTTC.

The chain recombines TRBV29-1 with TRBJ1-2, with a tentative D call TRBD1 (6 bases). Trimming left V 4 bases short and J 5 bases short, with 14 bases between. CDR1 and CDR2 from the germline V gene are SQVTM and ANQGSEA. The CDR3 is 13 amino acids. CDR3: CSVARTATYGYTF. The CDR3 DNA is TGCAGCGTTGCCAGGACAGCCACGTATGGCTACACCTTC.

This clonotype was seen a single time. The V call is TRBV20-1, the J call TRBJ2-3; 9 bases are shared with TRBD2. Germline CDR1 reads DFQATT; CDR2 reads SNEGSKA (reference sequence). Trimming at V came to 0 bases and at J to 5 bases, leaving 9 bases not matched to a gene. CDR3 length: 16 residues. In DNA form, the CDR3 reads TGCAGTGCTAGAGAATGGAGCGGGGGGCGGGGAGATACGCAGTATTTT. Amino acids: CSAREWSGGRGDTQYF.

The J gene is TRBJ1-3, the V gene TRBV30, with D perhaps TRBD1 (6 bases). This CDR3 is built from 17 residues. V gave up 2 bases and J gave up 0 bases, with 17 bases separating them. In germline, CDR1 is GTSNPN, CDR2 SVGIG (reference sequence). CDR3 amino acids: CAWSFVRGGGSGNTIYF. CDR3 nucleotides: TGTGCCTGGAGTTTTGTCCGAGGGGGAGGCTCTGGAAACACCATATATTTT.

This clonotype was seen more than once but under ten times. The chain is built from TRBV5-1 and TRBJ2-5, with 10 bases aligning to TRBD2. Trimming cost V 5 bases and J 0 bases; bases outside gene matches: 4. CDR3 size: 15 residues. In germline, CDR1 is SGHRS, CDR2 YFSETQ. The CDR3 loop is CASRLAGGNQETQYF. In DNA, the CDR3 is TGCGCCAGCAGATTAGCGGGGGGAAACCAAGAGACCCAGTACTTC.

Note on this clonotype: One junction end does not reproduce the germline sequence, and a read error may be involved. J is TRBJ2-1 and V is TRBV27; 8 nucleotides align to TRBD1. The CDR3 is 15 residues long. The germline gives CDR1 MNHEY, CDR2 SMNVEV (reference sequence). The CDR3 DNA is TGTGCCAGCGTTCCTTGGACAGGGAAAATCGATGAGCAGCTCTTC. Translated: CASVPWTGKIDEQLF.

The V gene is TRBV20-1, the J gene TRBJ2-7, with D possibly being TRBD1 (5 bases). Trimming removed 3 bases from V and 5 bases from J, with 17 bases in between. Germline CDR1 is DFQATT and CDR2 is SNEGSKA (reference sequence). CDR3 length: 14 residues. CDR3 amino acids: CSASGAGSVNEQYF. CDR3 nucleotides: TGCAGTGCTAGCGGAGCAGGGTCTGTCAACGAGCAGTACTTC.

The gene calls are TRBV3-1 and TRBJ2-5, with TRBD2 matching 9 bases. Matching the DNA end better, TRBJ2-7 makes the J call doubtful. In germline, CDR1 is LGHDT, CDR2 YNNKEL (reference sequence). CDR3 length equals 15 residues. The CDR3 is CASSQGLAASYEQYF. As DNA, the CDR3 is TGTGCCAGCAGCCAAGGACTAGCGGCTTCCTACGAGCAGTACTTC.

The sample holds a few counts of this clonotype. The chain recombines TRBV12-3 or TRBV12-4 with TRBJ2-5; maybe TRBD2 (5 bases). Trimming removed 3 bases from V and 2 bases from J, with 7 bases in between. The CDR3 spans 13 residues. The CDR3 bases are TGTGCCAGCAGTTTTCTAGCACAAGAGACCCAGTACTTC. The encoded protein is CASSFLAQETQYF.

V is TRBV29-1 and J is TRBJ2-3; 10 bases match TRBD2. Trimming at V came to 7 bases and at J to 0 bases, leaving 4 bases not matched to a gene. CDR1 and CDR2 (germline): SQVTM, ANQGSEA. The CDR3 extends over 14 amino acids. The CDR3 sequence is CSDSGGPSTDTQYF. The CDR3 region has the DNA TGCAGCGATAGCGGGGGGCCTAGCACAGATACGCAGTATTTT.

The chain employs TRBV6-5 and TRBJ2-7; D gene ambiguous. CDR1 MNHEY and CDR2 SVGAGI come from the germline V gene. The CDR3 is 14 amino acids. Trimming took off 2 bases at V and 3 bases at J, with 11 bases between the two ends. The CDR3 bases are TGTGCCAGCAGTTACAGGCCGGGTGTCTACGAGCAGTACTTC. It translates to CASSYRPGVYEQYF.

The chain uses TRBV30 and TRBJ1-3, with D uncertain. Germline CDR1 GTSNPN, CDR2 SVGIG (reference sequence). The CDR3 has 16 residues. V gave up 4 bases and J gave up 0 bases, with 16 bases separating them. Written as DNA, the CDR3 is TGTGCCTGGAAGGCTAGCTGGGCCGTCTCTGGAAACACCATATATTTT. It encodes CAWKASWAVSGNTIYF.

The chain joins TRBV5-4 to TRBJ2-1; 14 bases agree with TRBD2. V was pared by 5 bases and J by 1 base, with 8 bases of the junction left unmatched. Germline lookup yields CDR1 SGHNT and CDR2 YYREEE (reference sequence). CDR3 length: 18 amino acids. CDR3 DNA sequence: TGTGCCAGCAGTTCGACTAGCGGGGGGGCCTTGTCCTACAATGAGCAGTTCTTC. This translates into CASSSTSGGALSYNEQFF. Full variable domain (rest looked up from reference TRBV5-4 and TRBJ2-1): ETGVTQSPTHLIKTRGQQVTLRCSSQSGHNTVSWYQQALGQGPQFIFQYYREEENGRGNFPPRFSGLQFPNYSSELNVNALELDDSALYLCASSSTSGGALSYNEQFFGPGTRLTVL.

This clonotype has a handful of counts. This sequence joins TRBV28 and TRBJ2-7; D perhaps matches TRBD2 (5 bases). The V gene lost 10 bases and the J gene lost 3 bases, with 13 bases spanning the gap. This CDR3 has 12 amino acids. The germline V gene encodes CDR1 MDHEN and CDR2 SYDVKM. CDR3 coding DNA: TGTGCCACCGGAAGGGAGAACTACGAGCAGTACTTC. Its protein product is CATGRENYEQYF.